This T cell receptor (beta chain) was recovered during a study of blood T cell repertoires in COVID-19. Sequencing used immunoSEQ multiplex PCR; TCRdb keeps in-frame clones, though not all of them. Counted here are approximately 150,000 clones, around 89% occurring once; the ten biggest clones make up about 2.5%. This CDR3 spans 14 amino acids. CDR1 and CDR2 from the germline V gene are LNHDA and SQIVND (reference sequence). The germline V and J ends were trimmed by 7 bases and 7 bases, with 16 bases remaining between them. The source material was peripheral blood. V is TRBV19 and J is TRBJ2-2, with D possibly matching TRBD1 (6 bases). This TCR was recovered from a human donor with COVID-19, enrolled during active disease. The donor label of this sample is uncertain. The CDR3 coding sequence is TGTGCCAGTATCTCTTTTGGGGGCGGCGGGGAGCTGTTTTTT. The encoded protein is CASISFGGGGELFF.